A single T cell receptor beta chain is shown here with its context. What it recognizes is unknown. The approximately 120-subject validation cohort, separate from the 666-subject first cohort, included the donors. This sample was included in a study of cytomegalovirus exposure and HLA in healthy donors. Overall study: The approximately 720 first-cohort repertoires and the 120 or so validation repertoires shared the same platform, a later analysis reported. Study-wide results and caveats: The authors confirmed in vitro that three CMV-associated chains were specific for CMV antigens. Researchers catalogued approximately 170 TCR beta chains as cytomegalovirus-associated.

Here immunoSEQ multiplex PCR was the method, and the copy in TCRdb shows in-frame clones only, minus some. The sample contains some 140,000 clones, approximately 86% of which appear only once. V gave up 3 bases and J gave up 7 bases; unmatched junction bases: 6. Germline values: CDR1 SGHRS, CDR2 YFSETQ. This CDR3 is 15 amino acids long. The V and J genes are TRBV5-1 and TRBJ1-4; 10 positions agree with TRBD1. The specimen was PBMCs. The sequence derives from a man aged 18-30 years in good health and CMV-seropositive. The chain's CDR3 is CASSSRGTGVEKLFF. The CDR3 region has the DNA TGCGCCAGCAGCTCCCGAGGGACAGGGGTTGAAAAACTGTTTTTT.